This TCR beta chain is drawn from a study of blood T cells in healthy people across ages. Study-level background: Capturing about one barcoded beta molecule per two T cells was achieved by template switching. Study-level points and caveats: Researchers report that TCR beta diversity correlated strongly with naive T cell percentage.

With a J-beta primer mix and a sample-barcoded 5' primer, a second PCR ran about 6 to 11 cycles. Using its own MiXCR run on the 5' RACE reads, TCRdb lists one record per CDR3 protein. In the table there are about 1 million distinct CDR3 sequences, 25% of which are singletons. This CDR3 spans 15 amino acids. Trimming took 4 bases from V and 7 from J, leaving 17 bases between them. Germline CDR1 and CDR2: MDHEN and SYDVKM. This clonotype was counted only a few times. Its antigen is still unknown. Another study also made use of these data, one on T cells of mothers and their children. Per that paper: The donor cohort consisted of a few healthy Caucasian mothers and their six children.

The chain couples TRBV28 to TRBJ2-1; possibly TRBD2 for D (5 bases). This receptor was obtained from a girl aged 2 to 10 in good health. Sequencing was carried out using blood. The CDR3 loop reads CASSSGHLARNEQFF. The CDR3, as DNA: TGTGCCAGCAGTTCCGGCCACCTAGCTCGTAATGAGCAGTTCTTC.